These 5 T cell receptor beta chains were sequenced from one sample in a study of shared clonotypes between healthy human individuals. TCRdb keeps only in-frame clones here, not all; method: immunoSEQ multiplex PCR. Of more than 2,000,000 clones in the sample, around nine tenths are singletons; the top ten hold 0.14%. What was sequenced was naive CD4+ T cells sorted from blood. Noted subset: CD45RA+ positively selected. Every receptor here comes from a man between 18 and 29 years old in good health.

This clone was seen only a few times. This chain links TRBV9 with TRBJ1-1, with D unresolved. CDR1 and CDR2 (germline): SGDLS, YYNGEE. This CDR3 spans 11 amino acids. V shed 4 bases and J shed 6 bases, with 7 bases lying between them. The CDR3, as DNA: TGTGCCAGCAGCCCGGACTCTGAAGCTTTCTTT. Amino acids: CASSPDSEAFF.

This clone was found a few times. Other DNA sequences in this specimen translate into the identical CDR3. The chain employs TRBV6-5 and TRBJ2-7; D perhaps matches TRBD1 (5 bases). Germline CDR1 is MNHEY and CDR2 is SVGAGI. The CDR3 sequence is 11 residues long. The V and J ends lost 7 bases and 3 bases respectively, with 7 bases between them. CDR3 in amino acids: CASTQGYEQYF. The CDR3 DNA is TGTGCCAGCACCCAGGGCTACGAGCAGTACTTC.

This clone occurred a few times. This chain joins TRBV27 and TRBJ1-5, with a weak D call TRBD1 (6 bases). V lost 9 bases and J 9 bases, leaving 9 bases between the germline ends. Germline V lookup: CDR1 MNHEY, CDR2 SMNVEV (reference sequence). The CDR3 runs to 10 residues. The CDR3 protein is CARTGRPQHF. In DNA form, the CDR3 reads TGTGCCAGGACAGGCCGGCCCCAGCATTTT.

This clone was seen only once. The V call is TRBV4-1, the J call TRBJ2-3; unclear D gene. V shed 0 bases and J shed 3 bases, with 7 bases lying between them. CDR1 is MGHRA, CDR2 YSYEKL, per germline. The CDR3 consists of 14 residues. CDR3 DNA: TGCGCCAGCAGCCAAGAAGGTTCTACAGATACGCAGTATTTT. It translates to CASSQEGSTDTQYF.

The chain recombines TRBV29-1 with TRBJ1-1; D unclear. V gave up 0 bases and J gave up 6 bases, with 8 bases separating them. Per germline, CDR1 SQVTM and CDR2 ANQGSEA. This CDR3 region has 12 residues. Written as DNA, the CDR3 is TGCAGCGTTGAAGATATCAGTCCTGAAGCTTTCTTT. Translation gives CSVEDISPEAFF.